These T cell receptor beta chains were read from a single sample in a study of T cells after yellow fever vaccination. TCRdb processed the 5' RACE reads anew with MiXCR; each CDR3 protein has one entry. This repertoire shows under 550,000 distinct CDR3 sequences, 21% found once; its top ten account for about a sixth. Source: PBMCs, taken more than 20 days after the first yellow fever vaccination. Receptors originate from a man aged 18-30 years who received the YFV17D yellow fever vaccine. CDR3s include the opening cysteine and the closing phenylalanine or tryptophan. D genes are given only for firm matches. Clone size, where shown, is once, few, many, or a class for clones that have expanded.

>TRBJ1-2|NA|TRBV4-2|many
CASSQGFYGYTF
TGTGCCAGCAGCCAGGGTTTCTATGGCTACACCTTC
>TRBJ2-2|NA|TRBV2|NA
CASRRGANTGELFF
TGTGCCAGCCGGCGAGGGGCGAACACCGGGGAGCTGTTTTTT
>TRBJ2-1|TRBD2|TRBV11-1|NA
CASSSPATSGDLSSYNEQFF
TGTGCCAGCAGCTCCCCAGCGACTAGCGGGGACCTGAGCTCCTACAATGAGCAGTTCTTC
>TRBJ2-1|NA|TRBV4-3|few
CASSQAEGVYNEQFF
TGCGCCAGCAGCCAAGCCGAGGGGGTCTACAATGAGCAGTTCTTC
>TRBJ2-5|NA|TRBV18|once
CASSPEPGVAETQYF
TGTGCCAGCTCACCAGAACCGGGAGTAGCGGAGACCCAGTACTTC
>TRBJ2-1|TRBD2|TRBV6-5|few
CASSYSIAGRLSYNEQFF
TGTGCCAGCAGTTACTCGATAGCGGGACGACTCTCCTACAATGAGCAGTTCTTC
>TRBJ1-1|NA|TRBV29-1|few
CSVGLRLSGMNTEAFF
TGCAGCGTTGGTCTCCGACTTTCAGGGATGAACACTGAAGCTTTCTTT
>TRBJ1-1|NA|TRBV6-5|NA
CASSQGPGEAFF
TGTGCCAGCAGCCAAGGGCCAGGTGAAGCTTTCTTT
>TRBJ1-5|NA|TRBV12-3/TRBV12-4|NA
CASSLRTVNQPQHF
TGTGCCAGCAGCCTTAGGACAGTCAATCAGCCCCAGCATTTT
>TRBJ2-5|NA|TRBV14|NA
CASSRREPVTQYF
TGTGCCAGCAGCCGCCGGGAACCCGTGACCCAGTACTTC
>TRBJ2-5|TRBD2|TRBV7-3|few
CASSYGTSGAGETQYF
TGTGCCAGCAGCTACGGGACTAGCGGGGCGGGAGAGACCCAGTACTTC
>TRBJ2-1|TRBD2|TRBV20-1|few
CSARDRGSGGNEQFF
TGCAGTGCTAGAGATAGGGGTAGCGGGGGCAATGAGCAGTTCTTC
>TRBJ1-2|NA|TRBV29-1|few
CSVEDLGVVAFNYGYTF
TGCAGCGTTGAAGATCTGGGAGTAGTCGCCTTTAACTATGGCTACACCTTC
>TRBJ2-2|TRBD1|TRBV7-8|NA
CASSLVLGDSANTGELFF
TGTGCCAGCAGCTTAGTTTTAGGGGACAGCGCGAACACCGGGGAGCTGTTTTTT
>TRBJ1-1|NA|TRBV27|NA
CASKGTGIEAFF
TGTGCCAGCAAAGGGACGGGTATTGAAGCTTTCTTT
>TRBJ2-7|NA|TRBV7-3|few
CASSLNGGNSYEQYF
TGTGCCAGCAGCTTAAACGGCGGGAACTCCTACGAGCAGTACTTC
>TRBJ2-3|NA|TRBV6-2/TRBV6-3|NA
CASSYSTTIAHSSDTQYF
TGTGCCAGCAGTTACTCAACCACTATCGCGCACTCCTCCGATACGCAGTATTTT
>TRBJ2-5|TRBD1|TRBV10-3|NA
CAIGRTGKEETQYF
TGTGCCATCGGCCGGACAGGGAAAGAAGAGACCCAGTACTTC
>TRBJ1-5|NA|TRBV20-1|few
CSADSANQPQHF
TGCAGTGCGGACAGTGCCAATCAGCCCCAGCATTTT
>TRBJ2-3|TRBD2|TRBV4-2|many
CASSQDVTPSGAYTDTQYF
TGTGCCAGCAGCCAAGATGTAACGCCTAGCGGGGCTTACACAGATACGCAGTATTTT
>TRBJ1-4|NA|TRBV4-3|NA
CASSQDQFATNEKLFF
TGCGCCAGCAGCCAAGATCAGTTTGCAACTAATGAAAAACTGTTTTTT
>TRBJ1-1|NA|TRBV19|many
CASKESGTTEAFF
TGTGCCAGTAAGGAATCCGGGACAACTGAAGCTTTCTTT
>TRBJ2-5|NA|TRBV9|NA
CASSDQGLNQETQYF
TGTGCCAGCAGCGATCAGGGCCTTAACCAAGAGACCCAGTACTTC
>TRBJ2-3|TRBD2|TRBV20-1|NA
CSASGRAGGRTDTQYF
TGCAGTGCTAGTGGCAGGGCGGGAGGTCGCACAGATACGCAGTATTTT
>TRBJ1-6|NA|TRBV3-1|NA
CASSQGPDSPLHF
TGTGCCAGCAGCCAAGGCCCGGATTCACCCCTCCACTTT
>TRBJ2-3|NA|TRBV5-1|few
CASSFSGGPRGQYF
TGCGCCAGCAGCTTTTCCGGGGGCCCCCGGGGGCAGTATTTT
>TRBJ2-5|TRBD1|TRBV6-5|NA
CASSWTGAEEETQYF
TGTGCCAGCAGTTGGACAGGGGCTGAGGAAGAGACCCAGTACTTC
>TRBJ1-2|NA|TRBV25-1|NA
CASSGGSYGYTF
TGTGCCAGCAGTGGGGGGTCCTATGGCTACACCTTC